The 2 T cell receptor beta chains listed next were all sequenced from one sample in a study of T cell changes during pregnancy in multiple sclerosis (dated by TCRdb to the late 2010s). Receptor libraries were prepared by the immunoSEQ multiplex PCR assay. TCRdb took this table from immuneACCESS and kept in-frame rearrangements with V and J called. Such tables lack part of the clones; where checked against another copy, unresolved V genes explain under half of the gap, and the rest is unexplained. The sample table records under 85,000 clones; 85% to 95% of these occur just once. The top ten clonotypes cover under 0.6% of the sample. Sample: CD4+ T cells from peripheral blood mononuclear cells, taken in the second trimester of pregnancy. The receptor set was obtained from a female donor with multiple sclerosis, enrolled in a pregnancy study.

The chain couples TRBV6-1 to TRBJ1-1; the D is unclear. This CDR3 has 13 residues. Between the trimmed V and J ends, which lost 4 bases and 11 bases, there was a span of 17 bases. Germline V gives CDR1 MNHNS, CDR2 SASEGT. The CDR3 DNA reads TGTGCCAGCAGTGTGGCGGAAACCCATCGGGCTTTCTTT. Translating it yields CASSVAETHRAFF.

The CDR3 bases are TGTGCCAGCTCACCTTCGACAGAATCCTCCTATGGCTACACCTTC. Protein sequence: CASSPSTESSYGYTF. The chain uses TRBV18 and TRBJ1-2; D perhaps matches TRBD1 (5 bases). In germline, CDR1 is KGHSH, CDR2 LQKENI. Trimming pared 3 bases from V and 4 bases from J, leaving 15 bases between. This CDR3 is 15 amino acids long.